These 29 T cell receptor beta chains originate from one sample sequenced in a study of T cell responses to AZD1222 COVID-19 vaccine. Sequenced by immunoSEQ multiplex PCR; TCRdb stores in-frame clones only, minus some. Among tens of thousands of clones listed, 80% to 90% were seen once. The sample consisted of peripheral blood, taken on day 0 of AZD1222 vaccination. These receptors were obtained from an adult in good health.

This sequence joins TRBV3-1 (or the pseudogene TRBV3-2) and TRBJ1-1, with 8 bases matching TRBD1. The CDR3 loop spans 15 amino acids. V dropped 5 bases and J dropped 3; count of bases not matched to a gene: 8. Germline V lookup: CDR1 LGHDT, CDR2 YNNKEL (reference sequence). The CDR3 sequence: CASSRQGSRDTEAFF. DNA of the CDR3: TGTGCCAGCAGCAGACAGGGGAGCAGGGACACTGAAGCTTTCTTT.

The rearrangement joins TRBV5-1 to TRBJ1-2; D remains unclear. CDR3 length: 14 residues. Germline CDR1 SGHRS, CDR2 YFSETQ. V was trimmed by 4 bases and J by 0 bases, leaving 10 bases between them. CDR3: CASSRAGTNYGYTF. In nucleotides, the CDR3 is TGCGCCAGCAGCCGAGCCGGGACTAACTATGGCTACACCTTC.

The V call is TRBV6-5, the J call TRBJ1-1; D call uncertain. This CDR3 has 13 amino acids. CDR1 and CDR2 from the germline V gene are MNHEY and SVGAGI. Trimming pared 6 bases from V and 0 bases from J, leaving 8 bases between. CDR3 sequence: CASRGFMNTEAFF. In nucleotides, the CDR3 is TGTGCCAGCAGGGGATTCATGAACACTGAAGCTTTCTTT.

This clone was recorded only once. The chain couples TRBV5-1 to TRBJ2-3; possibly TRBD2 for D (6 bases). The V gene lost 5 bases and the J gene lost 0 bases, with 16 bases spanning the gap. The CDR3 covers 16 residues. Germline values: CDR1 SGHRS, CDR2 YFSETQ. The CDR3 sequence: CASSSGQLPSTDTQYF. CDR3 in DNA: TGCGCCAGCAGTAGCGGCCAACTCCCGAGCACAGATACGCAGTATTTT.

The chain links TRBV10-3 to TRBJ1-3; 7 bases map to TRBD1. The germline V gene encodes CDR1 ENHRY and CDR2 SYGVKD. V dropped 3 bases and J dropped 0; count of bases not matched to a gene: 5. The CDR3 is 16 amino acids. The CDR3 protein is CAISEQGQASGNTIYF. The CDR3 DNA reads TGTGCCATCAGTGAACAAGGACAGGCCTCTGGAAACACCATATATTTT.

CDR3 in DNA: TGTGCCAGCAGCTTACAGGGACCCAACACTGAAGCTTTCTTT. Translating gives CASSLQGPNTEAFF. The gene calls are TRBV7-9 and TRBJ1-1, with D perhaps matching TRBD1 (5 bases). The V gene lost 2 bases and the J gene lost 2 bases, with 9 bases spanning the gap. In germline, CDR1 is SEHNR, CDR2 FQNEAQ (reference sequence). This CDR3 is 14 amino acids long.

The CDR3 nucleotides read TGCGCCAGCAGCTTGGGTTCTAGCACAGATACGCAGTATTTT. Translation: CASSLGSSTDTQYF. The chain joins TRBV5-1 to TRBJ2-3; D ambiguous. The CDR3 has 14 amino acids. Trimming took 0 bases from V and 0 from J, leaving 5 bases between them. Germline V lookup: CDR1 SGHRS, CDR2 YFSETQ. Full variable domain (missing parts from reference TRBV5-1 and TRBJ2-3): KAGVTQTPRYLIKTRGQQVTLSCSPISGHRSVSWYQQTPGQGLQFLFEYFSETQRNKGNFPGRFSGRQFSNSRSEMNVSTLELGDSALYLCASSLGSSTDTQYFGPGTRLTVL.

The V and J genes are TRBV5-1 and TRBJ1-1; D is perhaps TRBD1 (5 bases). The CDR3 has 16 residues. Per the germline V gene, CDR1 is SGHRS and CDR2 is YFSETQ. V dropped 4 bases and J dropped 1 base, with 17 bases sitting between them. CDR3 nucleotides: TGCGCCAGCAGCCTAAACCTACTGGGGACGAACACTGAAGCTTTCTTT. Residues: CASSLNLLGTNTEAFF.

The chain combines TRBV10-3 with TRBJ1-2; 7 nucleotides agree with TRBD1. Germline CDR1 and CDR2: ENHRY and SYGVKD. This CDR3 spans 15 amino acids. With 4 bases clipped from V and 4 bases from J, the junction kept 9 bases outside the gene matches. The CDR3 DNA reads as TGTGCCATCAGTGCCTCAGGGGGGACAGTCTATGGCTACACCTTC. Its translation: CAISASGGTVYGYTF.

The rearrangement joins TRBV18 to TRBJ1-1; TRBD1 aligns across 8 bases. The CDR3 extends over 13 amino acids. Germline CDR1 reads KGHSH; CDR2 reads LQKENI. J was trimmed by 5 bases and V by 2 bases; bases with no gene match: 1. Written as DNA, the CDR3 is TGTGCCAGCTCACCAAGGGACAGGACTGAAGCTTTCTTT. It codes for CASSPRDRTEAFF.

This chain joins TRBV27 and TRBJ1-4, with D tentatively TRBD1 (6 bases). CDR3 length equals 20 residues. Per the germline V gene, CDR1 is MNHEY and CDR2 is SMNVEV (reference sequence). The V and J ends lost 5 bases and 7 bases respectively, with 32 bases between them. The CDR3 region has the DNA TGTGCCAGCAGTCCTAAAGGGTTCCGACTTAATACAGGGAGGGGTGAAAAACTGTTTTTT. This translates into CASSPKGFRLNTGRGEKLFF.

The CDR3, as DNA: TGTGCCAGCAGTTTACAAGTAAATTCACCCCTCCACTTT. Protein product: CASSLQVNSPLHF. The genes are TRBV28 and TRBJ1-6; no firm D call. CDR1 is MDHEN and CDR2 is SYDVKM in the germline V gene. Trimming shortened V by 2 bases and J by 7 bases, and 6 bases separated the two germline ends. The CDR3 is made up of 13 amino acids.

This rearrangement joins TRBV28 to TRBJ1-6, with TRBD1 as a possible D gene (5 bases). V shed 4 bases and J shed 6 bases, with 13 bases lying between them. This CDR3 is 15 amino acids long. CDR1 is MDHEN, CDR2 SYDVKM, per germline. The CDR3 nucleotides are TGTGCCAGCAGTTCCCCGCAGGGCGGTAATTCACCCCTCCACTTT. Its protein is CASSSPQGGNSPLHF.

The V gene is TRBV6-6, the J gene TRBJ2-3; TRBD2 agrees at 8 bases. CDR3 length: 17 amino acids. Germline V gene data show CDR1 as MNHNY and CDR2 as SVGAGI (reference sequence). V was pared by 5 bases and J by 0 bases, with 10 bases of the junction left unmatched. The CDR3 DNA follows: TGTGCCAGCAGTCCTCGGGGGGGATTCTCTAGCACAGATACGCAGTATTTT. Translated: CASSPRGGFSSTDTQYF.

The CDR3 loop is CASSQVTVSGYTF. The CDR3 DNA reads as TGTGCCAGCAGCCAAGTAACAGTCTCTGGCTACACCTTC. V and J are TRBV14 and TRBJ1-2; D is uncertain. The ends were cut back, 1 base at V and 7 bases at J, with 10 bases in the middle. Germline CDR1 and CDR2: SGHDN and FVKESK. The CDR3 has 13 amino acids.

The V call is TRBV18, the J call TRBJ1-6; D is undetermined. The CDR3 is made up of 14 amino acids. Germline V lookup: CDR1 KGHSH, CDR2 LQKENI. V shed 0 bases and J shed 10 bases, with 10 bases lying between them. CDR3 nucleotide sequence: TGTGCCAGCTCACCACCGACAATGGGATCACCCCTCCACTTT. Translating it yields CASSPPTMGSPLHF.

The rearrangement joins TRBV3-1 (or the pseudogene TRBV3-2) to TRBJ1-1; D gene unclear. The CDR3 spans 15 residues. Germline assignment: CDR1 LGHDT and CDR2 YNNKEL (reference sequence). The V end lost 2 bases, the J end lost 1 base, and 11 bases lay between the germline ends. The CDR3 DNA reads TGTGCCAGCAGCCAATTCTCCGGGAGGAACACTGAAGCTTTCTTT. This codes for CASSQFSGRNTEAFF.

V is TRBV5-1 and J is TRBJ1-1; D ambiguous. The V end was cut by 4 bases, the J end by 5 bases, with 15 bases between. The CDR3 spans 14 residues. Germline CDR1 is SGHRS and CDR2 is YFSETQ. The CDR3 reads CASSPLVTRTEAFF. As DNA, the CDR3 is TGCGCCAGCAGCCCTCTAGTCACGAGAACTGAAGCTTTCTTT.

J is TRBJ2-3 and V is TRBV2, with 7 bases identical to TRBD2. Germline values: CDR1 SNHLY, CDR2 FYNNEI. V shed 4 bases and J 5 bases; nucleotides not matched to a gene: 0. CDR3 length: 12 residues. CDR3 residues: CASSGGGDTQYF. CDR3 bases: TGTGCCAGCAGTGGGGGGGGAGATACGCAGTATTTT.

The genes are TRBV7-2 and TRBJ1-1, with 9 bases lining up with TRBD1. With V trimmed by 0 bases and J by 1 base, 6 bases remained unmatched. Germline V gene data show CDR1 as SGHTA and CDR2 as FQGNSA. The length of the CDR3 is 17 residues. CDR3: CASSLAQGTGTNTEAFF. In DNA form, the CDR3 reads TGTGCCAGCAGCTTAGCGCAGGGGACAGGGACGAACACTGAAGCTTTCTTT.

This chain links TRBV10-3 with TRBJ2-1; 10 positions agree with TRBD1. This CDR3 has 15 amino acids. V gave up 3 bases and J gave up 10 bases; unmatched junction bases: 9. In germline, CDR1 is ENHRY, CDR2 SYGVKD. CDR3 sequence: CAISDDRGRYGEQFF. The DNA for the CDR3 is TGTGCCATCAGTGACGACAGGGGGCGCTACGGCGAGCAGTTCTTC.

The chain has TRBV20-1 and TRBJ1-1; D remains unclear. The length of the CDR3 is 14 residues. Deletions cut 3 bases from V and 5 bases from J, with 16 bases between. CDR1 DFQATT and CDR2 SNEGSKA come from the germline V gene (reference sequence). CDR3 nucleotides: TGCAGTGCTAGTTACCCGGTTCGAGGGACTGAAGCTTTCTTT. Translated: CSASYPVRGTEAFF.

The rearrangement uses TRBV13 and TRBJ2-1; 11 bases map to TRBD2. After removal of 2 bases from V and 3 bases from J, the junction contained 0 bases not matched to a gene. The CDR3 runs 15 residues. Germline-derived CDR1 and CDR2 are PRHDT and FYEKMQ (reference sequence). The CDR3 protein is CASSLTSGGYNEQFF. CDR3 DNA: TGTGCCAGCAGCTTAACTAGCGGGGGCTACAATGAGCAGTTCTTC.

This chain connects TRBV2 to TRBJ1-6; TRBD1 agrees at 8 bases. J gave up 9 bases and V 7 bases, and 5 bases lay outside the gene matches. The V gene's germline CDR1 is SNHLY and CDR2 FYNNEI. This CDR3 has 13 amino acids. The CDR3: CASMGTGFSPLHF. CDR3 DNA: TGTGCCAGCATGGGGACAGGTTTTTCACCCCTCCACTTT.

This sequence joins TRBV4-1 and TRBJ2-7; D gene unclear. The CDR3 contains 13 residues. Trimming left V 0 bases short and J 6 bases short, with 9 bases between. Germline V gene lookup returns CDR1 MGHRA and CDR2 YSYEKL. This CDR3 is CASSQDGRLEQYF. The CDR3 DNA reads TGCGCCAGCAGCCAAGATGGACGACTCGAGCAGTACTTC.

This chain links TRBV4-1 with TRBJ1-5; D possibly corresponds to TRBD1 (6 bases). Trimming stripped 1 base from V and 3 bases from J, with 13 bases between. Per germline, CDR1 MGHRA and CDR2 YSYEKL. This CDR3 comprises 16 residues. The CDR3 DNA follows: TGCGCCAGCAGCCAAGTACCGGACAGACCCAATCAGCCCCAGCATTTT. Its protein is CASSQVPDRPNQPQHF.

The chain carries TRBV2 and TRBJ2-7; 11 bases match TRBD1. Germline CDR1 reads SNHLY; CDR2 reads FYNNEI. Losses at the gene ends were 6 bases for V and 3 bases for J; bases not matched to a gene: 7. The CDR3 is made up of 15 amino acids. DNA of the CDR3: TGTGCCAGCAGACGCCCGGGACAGGGGGTCTACGAGCAGTACTTC. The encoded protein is CASRRPGQGVYEQYF.

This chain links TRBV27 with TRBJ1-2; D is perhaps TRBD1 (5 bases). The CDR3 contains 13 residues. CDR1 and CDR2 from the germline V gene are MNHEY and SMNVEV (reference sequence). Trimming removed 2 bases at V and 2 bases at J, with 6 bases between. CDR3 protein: CASSLDRNYGYTF. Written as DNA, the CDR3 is TGTGCCAGCAGTTTAGACAGAAACTATGGCTACACCTTC.

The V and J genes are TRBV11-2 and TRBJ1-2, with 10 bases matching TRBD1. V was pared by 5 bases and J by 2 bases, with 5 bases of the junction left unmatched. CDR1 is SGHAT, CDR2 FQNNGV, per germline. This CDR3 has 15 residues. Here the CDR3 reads CASSTPGQGNYGYTF. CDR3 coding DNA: TGTGCCAGCAGCACCCCGGGACAGGGGAACTATGGCTACACCTTC.